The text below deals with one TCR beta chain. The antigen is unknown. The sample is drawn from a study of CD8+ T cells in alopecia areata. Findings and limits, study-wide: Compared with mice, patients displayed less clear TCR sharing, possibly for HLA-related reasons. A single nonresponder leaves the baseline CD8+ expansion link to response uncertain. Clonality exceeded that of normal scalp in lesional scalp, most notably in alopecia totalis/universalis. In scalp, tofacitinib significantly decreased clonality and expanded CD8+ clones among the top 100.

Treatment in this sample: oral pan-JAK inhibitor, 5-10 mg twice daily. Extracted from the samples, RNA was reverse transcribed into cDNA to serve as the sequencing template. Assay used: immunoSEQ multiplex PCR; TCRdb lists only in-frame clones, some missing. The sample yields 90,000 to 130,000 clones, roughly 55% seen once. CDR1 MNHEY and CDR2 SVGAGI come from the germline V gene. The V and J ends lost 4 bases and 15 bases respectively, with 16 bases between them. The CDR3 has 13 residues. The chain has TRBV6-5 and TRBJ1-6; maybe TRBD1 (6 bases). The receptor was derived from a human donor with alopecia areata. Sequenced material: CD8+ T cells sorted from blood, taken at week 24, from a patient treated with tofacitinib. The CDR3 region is CASSFSDTGSLHF. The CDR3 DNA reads TGTGCCAGCAGTTTTTCGGACACAGGGAGCCTCCACTTT.